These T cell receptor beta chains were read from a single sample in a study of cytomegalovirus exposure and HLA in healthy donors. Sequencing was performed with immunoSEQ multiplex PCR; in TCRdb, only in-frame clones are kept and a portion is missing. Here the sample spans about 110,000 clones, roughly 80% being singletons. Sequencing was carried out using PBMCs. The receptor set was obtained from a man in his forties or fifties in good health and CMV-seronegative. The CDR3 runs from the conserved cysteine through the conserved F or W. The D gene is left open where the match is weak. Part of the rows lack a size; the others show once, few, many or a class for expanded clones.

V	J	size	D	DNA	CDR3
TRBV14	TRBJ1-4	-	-	TGTGCCAGCAGCCAAGTACGCTCAGATAATGAAAAACTGTTTTTT	CASSQVRSDNEKLFF
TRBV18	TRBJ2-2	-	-	TGTGCCAGCTCGACGATAGGGGTTACCGGGGAGCTGTTTTTT	CASSTIGVTGELFF
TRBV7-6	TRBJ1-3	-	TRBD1	TGTGCCAGCAGCGTACAGGGGGGGACTGGAAACACCATATATTTT	CASSVQGGTGNTIYF
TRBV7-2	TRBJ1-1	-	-	TGTGCCAGCAGAATACATCGGAACACTGAAGCTTTCTTT	CASRIHRNTEAFF
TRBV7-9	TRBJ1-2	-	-	TGTGCCAGCCGACAGGCCCCTTCAATTAATGGCTACACCTTC	CASRQAPSINGYTF
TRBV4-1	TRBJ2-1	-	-	TGCGCCAGCAGCCCTCAATTAGCGTCAAACAATGAGCAGTTCTTC	CASSPQLASNNEQFF
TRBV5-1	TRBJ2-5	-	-	TGCGCCAGCAGCTCGGGGAGCGGGTCCCGAGAGACCCAGTACTTC	CASSSGSGSRETQYF
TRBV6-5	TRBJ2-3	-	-	TGTGCCAGCAGTTACTCGGGGGCGGATACGCAGTATTTT	CASSYSGADTQYF
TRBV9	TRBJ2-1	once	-	TGTGCCTCCGCTCAGGGGGGCCGTTACAATGAGCAGTTCTTC	CASAQGGRYNEQFF
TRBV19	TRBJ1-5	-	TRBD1	TGTGCCAGTAGTATCTTACAAGGGACAGGGGGTCGGCCCCAGCATTTT	CASSILQGTGGRPQHF
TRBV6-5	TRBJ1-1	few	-	TGTGCCAGCAGTTCGTCCTTGAACACTGAAGCTTTCTTT	CASSSSLNTEAFF
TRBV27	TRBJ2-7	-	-	TGTGCCAGCAGTTCGGACAGCTCCTACGAGCAGTACTTC	CASSSDSSYEQYF
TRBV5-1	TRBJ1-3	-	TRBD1	TGCGCCAGCAAGACAGGGCCCGAGGCTGGAAACACCATATATTTT	CASKTGPEAGNTIYF
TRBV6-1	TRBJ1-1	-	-	TGTGCCAGCCCCAGGACAGCGAACACTGAAGCTTTCTTT	CASPRTANTEAFF
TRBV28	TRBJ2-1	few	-	TGTGCCAGCAGTTATACAGGGTCTAACCATGAGCAGTTCTTC	CASSYTGSNHEQFF
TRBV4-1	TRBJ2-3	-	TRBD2	TGCGCCAGCAGCCAAGAAGGACTAGCGGGGGGCAGCACAGATACGCAGTATTTT	CASSQEGLAGGSTDTQYF
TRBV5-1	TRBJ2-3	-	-	TGCGCCAGCAGAACCGACAGGAACACAGATACGCAGTATTTT	CASRTDRNTDTQYF
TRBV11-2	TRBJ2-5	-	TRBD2	TGTGCCAGCAGATTCGCTAGCGGTTCACAAGAGACCCAGTACTTC	CASRFASGSQETQYF
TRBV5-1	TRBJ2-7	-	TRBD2	TGCGCCAGCAACTCTGAGGCTGGCCCGGGACTAGCGAAAGAGCAGTACTTC	CASNSEAGPGLAKEQYF
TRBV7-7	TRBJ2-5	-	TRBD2	TGTGCCAGCAGCTTAACCAGGGAGGGAGAGACCCAGTACTTC	CASSLTREGETQYF
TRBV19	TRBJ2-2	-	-	TGTGCCAGTACCCCAACAGCCACCGGGGAGCTGTTTTTT	CASTPTATGELFF
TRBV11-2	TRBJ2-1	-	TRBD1	TGTGCCAGCAGCTTGACCGGGACAGACTACAATGAGCAGTTCTTC	CASSLTGTDYNEQFF
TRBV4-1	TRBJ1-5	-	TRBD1	TGCGCCAGCAGCCAAGATAGTGGGACAGGGTACAGGCAGCCCCAGCATTTT	CASSQDSGTGYRQPQHF
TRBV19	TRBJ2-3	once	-	TGTGCCAGTTCCCGGGTCCAAGCAGATACGCAGTATTTT	CASSRVQADTQYF
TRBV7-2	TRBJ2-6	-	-	TGTGCCAGCAGCCGTGAAAACTCCGGGGCCAACGTCCTGACTTTC	CASSRENSGANVLTF
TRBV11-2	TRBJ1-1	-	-	TGTGCCAGCAGCTTGACAACGGGACAAGAAGCTTTCTTT	CASSLTTGQEAFF
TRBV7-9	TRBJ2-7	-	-	TGTGCCAGCAGCTTAGGTCGCAGCGCCTACGAGCAGTACTTC	CASSLGRSAYEQYF
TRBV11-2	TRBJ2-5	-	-	TGTGCCAGCAGCAGCATTCTCGGCCCAGTCGGGGAGACCCAGTACTTC	CASSSILGPVGETQYF
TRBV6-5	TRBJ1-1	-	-	TGTGCCAGCAGTTATTCGCAGGGGCGGAACACTGAAGCTTTCTTT	CASSYSQGRNTEAFF
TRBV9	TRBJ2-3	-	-	TGTGCCAGCAGCGTAGTTCTTGGGCAGGGAGGAGATACGCAGTATTTT	CASSVVLGQGGDTQYF
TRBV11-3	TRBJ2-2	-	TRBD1	TGTGCCAGCAGCCCCCGGACAGGGGCCGACGGGGAGCTGTTTTTT	CASSPRTGADGELFF
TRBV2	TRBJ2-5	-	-	TGTGCCAGCAGTGATCGCGGTGCGGGACCCCAAGAGACCCAGTACTTC	CASSDRGAGPQETQYF
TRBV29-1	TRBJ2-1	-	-	TGCAGCGTCTCAACACAGAGCTCCTACAATGAGCAGTTCTTC	CSVSTQSSYNEQFF
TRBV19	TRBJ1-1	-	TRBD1	TGTGCCAGTAGTCGCAGGGGGCTTGAAAACACTGAAGCTTTCTTT	CASSRRGLENTEAFF
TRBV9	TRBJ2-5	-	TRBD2	TGTGCCAGCAGCCCCAGGGGTGCCGGGGGGGCCGGGGAGACCCAGTACTTC	CASSPRGAGGAGETQYF
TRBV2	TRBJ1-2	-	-	TGTGCCAGCCGCCGCGTAACAGGGCGCTATGGCTACACCTTC	CASRRVTGRYGYTF
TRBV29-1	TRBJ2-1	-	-	TGCAGCGTTGAAGTCGGTCTAGCCGATGAGCAGTTCTTC	CSVEVGLADEQFF
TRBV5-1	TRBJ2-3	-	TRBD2	TGCGCCAGCAGCTTGATCGGGACTAGCTCCGATACGCAGTATTTT	CASSLIGTSSDTQYF
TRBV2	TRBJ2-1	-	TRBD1	TGTGCCAGCAGTTTAGGACAGGGTATTGGTGAGCAGTTCTTC	CASSLGQGIGEQFF
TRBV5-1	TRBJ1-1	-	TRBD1	TGCGCCAGCAGCTTGGAAGGACAGGGTTTCACTGAAGCTTTCTTT	CASSLEGQGFTEAFF
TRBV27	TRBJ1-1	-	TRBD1	TGTGCCAGCAGTTCAGGGGGTGCTGAAGCTTTCTTT	CASSSGGAEAFF
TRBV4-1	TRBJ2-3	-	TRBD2	TGCGCCAGCAGCCAAAAACTAGCGGGGGATACGCAGTATTTT	CASSQKLAGDTQYF
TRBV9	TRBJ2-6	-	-	TGTGCCAGCAGCCCGTTTAGTGGGGCCAACGTCCTGACTTTC	CASSPFSGANVLTF
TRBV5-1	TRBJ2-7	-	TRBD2	TGCGCCAGCAGCTTCTACGCTAGCGGGGGGGCCAGGAGCTCCTACGAGCAGTACTTC	CASSFYASGGARSSYEQYF
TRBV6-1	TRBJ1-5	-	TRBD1	TGTGCCAGCAGTGCACAGGGGGCGGACCAGCCCCAGCATTTT	CASSAQGADQPQHF
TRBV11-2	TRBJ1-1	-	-	TGTGCCAGCAGCTCCTTCCGACAGTCCCAAGAAGCTTTCTTT	CASSSFRQSQEAFF
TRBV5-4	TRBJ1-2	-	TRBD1	TGTGCCAGCAGCCGCGGACAGGTCTATGGCTACACCTTC	CASSRGQVYGYTF
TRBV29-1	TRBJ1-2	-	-	TGCAGCGTTGAAGATCAGGCTTCTTGGGGAGGGGGTAACTATGGCTACACCTTC	CSVEDQASWGGGNYGYTF
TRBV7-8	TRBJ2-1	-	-	TGTGCCAGCAGCACAACGGGGGTCTCCTACAATGAGCAGTTCTTC	CASSTTGVSYNEQFF